Here is one TCR beta chain with its context. It lacks a known antigen. The sample holds no much larger clone one base away, and base qualities are not on file. Participants were included only if at least one PBMC sample before ART initiation and at least two post-ART samples were available. Every participant with HIV received treatment in the United States of America. Before DNA extraction, cryopreserved samples containing 1-10 million PBMC were thawed and washed. At the time of the earliest PBMC sample, participants with HIV were aged between about 23 and 55 years. PBMC samples were contributed by each participant from 1-4 timepoints before ART initiation and 2-8 timepoints after ART initiation, with a median of 7 samples. For every participant, serial HIV viral load, CD4+ T-cell count, ART history and demographic data were obtained. A Qiagen kit on a QIAcube was used to extract genomic DNA from unsorted PBMC, with samples processed in batches of 12.

The immunoSEQ hsTCRB v3.0 assay was used at survey level resolution for TRB variable region sequencing. The target sequencing depth for TRB was about 40,000-55,000 T-cell genomes per sample. Pooled TRB libraries were sequenced on an Illumina MiSeq with a v3 150-cycle kit. In the authors' own workflow: Analysis of repertoires was carried out in R inside a reproducible Nextflow workflow spanning QC, data transformation and analysis. LymphoSeq2, an R package for exploring AIRR-Seq data, was used to implement custom analyses. A handful of samples that yielded fewer than 5000 total TRB sequences were excluded, so that about 200 HIV repertoires were analyzed. Among the roughly 180 retained HIV repertoires, some 60 were collected before ART initiation and under 150 after ART initiation. Repertoires were downsampled to 5000 TRB nucleotide sequences, and summary statistics were averaged over 100 downsampling iterations. Only TRB sequences with CDR3 regions of at least seven amino acids were retained for analysis. Diversity was measured with a Shannon entropy-derived clonality score and the Gini coefficient. In the repertoire networks, any two of the top 5000 CDR3 amino acid sequences were linked whenever the two sequences differed by an edit distance of one. For TRB CDR3 amino acid sequences, antigen specificity groups and MHC restriction were predicted with GLIPH2. To flag known CMV, EBV, HIV or tissue antigen associations, CDR3 amino acid sequences were matched against VDJdb and McPAS-TCR. Pre-ART, post-ART and control groups were compared with Wilcoxon signed-rank tests and Holm-Bonferroni correction. Sourced from immuneACCESS, this table was stored by TCRdb with only in-frame sequences that have V and J called. A share of the clones is absent; for the studies checked, an unresolved V gene accounts for under half, and the remainder has no known explanation. V, J and clone size are those of that table, while D and trimming were read from the DNA. The sample records tens of thousands of clones, roughly 80% of which are singletons. The ten largest clones add up to over 5% of the sample.

The data were taken from a study of long-term antiretroviral therapy in people with HIV (dated by TCRdb to between 2021 and 2024). For context, the study as a whole: The earliest samples were collected about a decade before the 2015 WHO recommendation for immediate ART, when ART was typically delayed until CD4 counts fell. A retrospective serial study tested whether changes in peripheral blood TRB repertoire composition and diversity were associated with ART initiation and durable HIV suppression. No cross-contamination during QIAcube processing turned up in test extractions that ran a monoclonal T-cell line alongside 25 to 35 polyclonal samples. About 40% of the roughly 30 participants with HIV were female. A total of roughly 200 cryopreserved PBMC samples were contributed to the cohort by 30 adults with confirmed HIV infection, with samples collected serially over a mean of about 6 years (range 1-12).

The research as a whole found: ART initiation was associated with a significant increase in TRB diversity, but diversity stayed significantly below transplant donor controls even after long-term ART. Expanded TRB clones identified before ART initiation dominated the repertoire at all time points, although this dominance fluctuated and declined in many PLHIV after ART. Since PBMC availability was limited, sequencing covered only the TCR beta chain, with no alpha chain pairing. The samples span the years 2004 to 2017, and the ART regimens used at that time may not be as effective as current regimens. Inferences about post-ART repertoire changes were limited because no data were available on ART adherence, viral resistance or therapy changes. Because cell numbers in pre-ART samples were limited, unsorted PBMC were profiled instead of sorted CD4+ and CD8+ T cells. HIV repertoires had narrower CDR3 length ranges than controls, and the network structure suggested an antigen-experienced repertoire that shifted only slightly toward naive after ART.

The source was unsorted PBMCs, collected 1.5 years after starting antiretroviral therapy. The sequence was obtained from a man aged 18 to 35 with HIV.

The CDR3: CASSYSLGEKLFF. The DNA sequence reads TGTGCCAGCAGTTACTCCCTGGGGGAAAAACTGTTTTTT. The chain joins TRBV6-6 to TRBJ1-4, with no confident D gene call. In the germline V gene (reference sequence), CDR1 corresponds to MNHNY and CDR2 to SVGAGI. The junction shows trimming of 0 bases on V and 8 bases on J, plus 7 bases between the germline ends. The CDR3 sequence holds 13 residues, the cysteine and phenylalanine included. The only DNA kept is the CDR3, 39 bases in frame from the first base.